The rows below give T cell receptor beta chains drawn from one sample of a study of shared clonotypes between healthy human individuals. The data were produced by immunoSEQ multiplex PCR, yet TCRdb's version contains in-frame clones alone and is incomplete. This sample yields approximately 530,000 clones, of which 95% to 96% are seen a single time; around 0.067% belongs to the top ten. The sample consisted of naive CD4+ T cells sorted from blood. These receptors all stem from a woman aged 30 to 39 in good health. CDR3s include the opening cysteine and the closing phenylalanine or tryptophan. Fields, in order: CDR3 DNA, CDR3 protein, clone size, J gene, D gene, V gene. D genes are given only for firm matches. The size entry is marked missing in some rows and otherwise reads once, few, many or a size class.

cdr3_nt: TGTGCCAGCAGACCTAGCGGCCGCTACAATGAGCAGTTCTTC
cdr3_aa: CASRPSGRYNEQFF
clone_size: .
j_call: TRBJ2-1
d_call: TRBD2
v_call: TRBV6-5

cdr3_nt: TGTGCCAGCAGCAGGGACAGGGAGAATGAGCAGTTCTTC
cdr3_aa: CASSRDRENEQFF
clone_size: .
j_call: TRBJ2-1
d_call: TRBD1
v_call: TRBV11-3

cdr3_nt: TGTGCCAGCAGTTACGACAGGAATCAGCCCCAGCATTTT
cdr3_aa: CASSYDRNQPQHF
clone_size: .
j_call: TRBJ1-5
d_call: .
v_call: TRBV6-6

cdr3_nt: TGTGCCAGCTTTAGCGGGAGCAGGGAGGGGGATACGCAGTATTTT
cdr3_aa: CASFSGSREGDTQYF
clone_size: .
j_call: TRBJ2-3
d_call: TRBD2
v_call: TRBV28

cdr3_nt: TGTGCCAGCAGCCACCGGACTAGCGGGCCGCGAAATGAGCAGTTCTTC
cdr3_aa: CASSHRTSGPRNEQFF
clone_size: .
j_call: TRBJ2-1
d_call: TRBD2
v_call: TRBV11-2

cdr3_nt: TGTGCCAGCAGTTTCTCACCAGGGGGCGATACGCAGTATTTT
cdr3_aa: CASSFSPGGDTQYF
clone_size: .
j_call: TRBJ2-3
d_call: TRBD1
v_call: TRBV27

cdr3_nt: TGTGCCAGCAGTCCGTACCAACTAGCGGGAGCCTACGAGCAGTACTTC
cdr3_aa: CASSPYQLAGAYEQYF
clone_size: .
j_call: TRBJ2-7
d_call: TRBD2
v_call: TRBV28

cdr3_nt: TGTGCCAGCCATATCTCGGGAAGGTTAAATTCACCCCTCCACTTT
cdr3_aa: CASHISGRLNSPLHF
clone_size: .
j_call: TRBJ1-6
d_call: .
v_call: TRBV28

cdr3_nt: TGCGCCAGCAGCTCGAAAAGCAGCCTCGAGTATGGCTACACCTTC
cdr3_aa: CASSSKSSLEYGYTF
clone_size: .
j_call: TRBJ1-2
d_call: .
v_call: TRBV5-1

cdr3_nt: TGTGCCAGCAGCTTAGATTTGGGGACTGAAGCTTTCTTT
cdr3_aa: CASSLDLGTEAFF
clone_size: .
j_call: TRBJ1-1
d_call: .
v_call: TRBV11-2

cdr3_nt: TGCGCCAGCAGCCAGGCCGGGACCAAAAATGAAAAACTGTTTTTT
cdr3_aa: CASSQAGTKNEKLFF
clone_size: once
j_call: TRBJ1-4
d_call: .
v_call: TRBV4-1

cdr3_nt: TGTGCCAGCAGTTCCTTCGGGACAGGGGGCGCGAGAAATACGCAGTATTTT
cdr3_aa: CASSSFGTGGARNTQYF
clone_size: .
j_call: TRBJ2-3
d_call: TRBD1
v_call: TRBV27